This T cell receptor beta chain was observed in a study of T-cell memory formation after mild COVID-19. Study-wide points: Memory cells collected pre-infection included some clones that later responded, suggesting cross-reactive memory joined. The study found contracting CD4+ clones mainly in CM and EM and contracting CD8+ clones in EMRA.

5'RACE, which relied on constant-segment primers, yielded TCR alpha and TCR beta cDNA libraries carrying sample barcodes and UMIs. TCRdb ran MiXCR on the 5' RACE reads and lists one entry per CDR3 protein. The sample yields 560,000 or so distinct CDR3 sequences, approximately 15% seen once. Of note for this clonotype: What it binds is not known.

The germline V and J ends were trimmed by 4 bases and 5 bases, with 9 bases remaining between them. The CDR3 runs to 12 residues. Germline CDR1 SEHNR, CDR2 FQNEAQ (reference sequence). This chain joins TRBV7-9 and TRBJ2-7; weak D call: TRBD2 (6 bases). This receptor was taken from an adult woman who had mild COVID-19 (a few samples of this study predate the infection). Cell type and time point are not known. The specimen was PBMCs or a T cell subset sorted from them (not recorded which). This chain's CDR3 is CASSSEGNEQYF. CDR3 coding DNA: TGTGCCAGCAGCTCGGAGGGAAACGAGCAGTACTTC. The full variable domain, with the rest looked up from reference TRBV7-9 and TRBJ2-7, is DTGVSQNPRHKITKRGQNVTFRCDPISEHNRLYWYRQTLGQGPEFLTYFQNEAQLEKSRLLSDRFSAERPKGSFSTLEIQRTEQGDSAMYLCASSSEGNEQYFGPGTRLTVT.